Listed below are T cell receptor beta chains from one sample, sequenced in a study of cytomegalovirus exposure and HLA in healthy donors. The repertoire was sequenced with immunoSEQ multiplex PCR; TCRdb's copy has only in-frame clones and lacks some. The top ten hold approximately 11% of the sample, which has about 120,000 clones, 77% seen once. Input material: PBMCs. Receptors originate from a man aged 40-50 years in good health and CMV-seropositive. The CDR3 runs from the conserved cysteine through the conserved F or W. A D gene is named only where the DNA matches it firmly. Rows give clone size only sometimes, using once, few, many, or a class for an expanded clone.

clone_size,cdr3_length,v_call,j_call,d_call,cdr3_nt,cdr3_aa
few,16,TRBV9,TRBJ2-3,TRBD2,TGTGCCAGCAGCGTAGTGGGCGGGGGGGCGACAGATACGCAGTATTTT,CASSVVGGGATDTQYF
.,15,TRBV7-2,TRBJ1-2,TRBD1,TGTGCCAGCAGCAGAAAGACAGGGGGGGGCTATGGCTACACCTTC,CASSRKTGGGYGYTF
few,12,TRBV5-1,TRBJ2-3,.,TGCGCCAGCAGCTTGGCCGGAGATACGCAGTATTTT,CASSLAGDTQYF
.,15,TRBV7-2,TRBJ1-2,.,TGTGCCAGCAGCTTAGCGTCAGATTTTAACTATGGCTACACCTTC,CASSLASDFNYGYTF
.,17,TRBV7-6,TRBJ2-7,TRBD1,TGTGCCAGCAGCTTAGTTATTTACGGGACAGGGGGCTACGAGCAGTACTTC,CASSLVIYGTGGYEQYF
.,13,TRBV19,TRBJ1-6,.,TGTGCCAGTAGTATAGCCGAGAATTCACCCCTCCACTTT,CASSIAENSPLHF
few,14,TRBV15,TRBJ1-6,.,TGTGCCACCAGCGGGAGCTCCTATAATTCACCCCTCCACTTT,CATSGSSYNSPLHF
.,14,TRBV11-2,TRBJ1-2,.,TGTGCCAGCAGCTCCCAGGGTGGTCACTATGGCTACACCTTC,CASSSQGGHYGYTF
.,14,TRBV19,TRBJ2-7,TRBD1,TGTGCCAGTAGTTTGTCCCGGGACAGCTACGAGCAGTACTTC,CASSLSRDSYEQYF
.,15,TRBV10-2,TRBJ1-2,TRBD1,TGCGCCAGCAGTGACCTGGACAGGGGTGACTATAGCTACACCTTC,CASSDLDRGDYSYTF
.,18,TRBV15,TRBJ2-6,TRBD1,TGTGCCACCAGCAGAGACTACTCCAGGGGGCGTGGGGCCAACGTCCTGACTTTC,CATSRDYSRGRGANVLTF
.,14,TRBV28,TRBJ2-1,.,TGTGCCAGCAGCTCCGGACAGTCCTACAATGAGCAGTTCTTC,CASSSGQSYNEQFF
.,13,TRBV29-1,TRBJ1-4,.,TGCAGCGTTGAGGGGGGTCCTAATGAAAAACTGTTTTTT,CSVEGGPNEKLFF
.,15,TRBV7-3,TRBJ2-5,TRBD1,TGTGCCAGCAGCCGGGACAGGGGGTACCAAGAGACCCAGTACTTC,CASSRDRGYQETQYF
few,14,TRBV2,TRBJ2-1,TRBD2,TGTGCCAGCAGTGAACTCCTAGCGGGGGGTGAGCAGTTCTTC,CASSELLAGGEQFF
medium-sized,18,TRBV4-2,TRBJ2-7,TRBD2,TGTGCCAGCAGCCAAGATCTCCCTAGCGGGGGGGCAGGAGGCGAGCAGTACTTC,CASSQDLPSGGAGGEQYF
once,15,TRBV6-5,TRBJ1-2,.,TGTGCCAGCAGTTACTCTGGAAGCGGACGGGATGGCTACACCTTC,CASSYSGSGRDGYTF
.,15,TRBV9,TRBJ1-6,.,TGTGCCAGCAACCTTAGCCCCGTCCGGAATTCACCCCTCCACTTT,CASNLSPVRNSPLHF
.,13,TRBV28,TRBJ1-2,TRBD1,TGTGCCAGCAGTCGTACAGGGGACTATGGCTACACCTTC,CASSRTGDYGYTF
few,15,TRBV6-1,TRBJ2-1,TRBD1,TGTGCCAGCACCCCCCGGGACAGGGGGGTACATGAGCAGTTCTTC,CASTPRDRGVHEQFF
.,13,TRBV30,TRBJ1-5,TRBD1,TGTGCCTGGAGTAACAGCGGCAGGGGGGCCCAGCATTTT,CAWSNSGRGAQHF
few,15,TRBV4-1,TRBJ2-6,.,TGCGCCAGCAGCCAAGATCGGGTTTCGGAAAACGTCCTGACTTTC,CASSQDRVSENVLTF
.,17,TRBV18,TRBJ1-5,.,TGTGCCAGCTCACCATCCGGGAGGGGCCTCTTGAATCAGCCCCAGCATTTT,CASSPSGRGLLNQPQHF
.,16,TRBV7-2,TRBJ1-6,TRBD1,TGTGCCAGCAGCCCAGGGACAGGGGCGAATAATTCACCCCTCCACTTT,CASSPGTGANNSPLHF
.,14,TRBV6-6,TRBJ1-1,TRBD1,TGTGCCAGCAGTTACGTCAGGGGGCTCACTGAAGCTTTCTTT,CASSYVRGLTEAFF
once,13,TRBV15,TRBJ2-5,.,TGTGCCACCAGCAGAGAGGGCCTGGGGACCCAGTACTTC,CATSREGLGTQYF
.,13,TRBV27,TRBJ2-1,TRBD2,TGTGCCAGCAGTTTACCGGGGGGAAATGAGCAGTTCTTC,CASSLPGGNEQFF
.,17,TRBV29-1,TRBJ2-3,TRBD1,TGCAGCGTAGCGGACAGGGGGCCGGGTTCGGGCACAGATACGCAGTATTTT,CSVADRGPGSGTDTQYF
.,12,TRBV19,TRBJ1-4,.,TGTGCCAGCAGCCGGGGAAACGAAAAACTGTTTTTT,CASSRGNEKLFF
.,14,TRBV10-3,TRBJ1-5,.,TGTGCCATTAAACAACAGGGTCCAAATCAGCCCCAGCATTTT,CAIKQQGPNQPQHF
.,13,TRBV19,TRBJ1-5,.,TGTGCCAGTAGTAACGGGGGGGAACAGCCCCAGCATTTT,CASSNGGEQPQHF
once,15,TRBV28,TRBJ2-7,.,TGTGCCAGCAGTTCCTGGGATCGGACAGTTTACGAGCAGTACTTC,CASSSWDRTVYEQYF
.,12,TRBV10-3,TRBJ2-7,.,TGTGCCACCGGGGACTGGTCTTACGAGCAGTACTTC,CATGDWSYEQYF
.,14,TRBV4-1,TRBJ2-2,.,TGCGCCAGCAAAATCGAGGGAGGTGCCGGGGAGCTGTTTTTT,CASKIEGGAGELFF
.,13,TRBV15,TRBJ1-5,.,TGTGCCACCAGCACCGGGACAACGCAGCCCCAGCATTTT,CATSTGTTQPQHF